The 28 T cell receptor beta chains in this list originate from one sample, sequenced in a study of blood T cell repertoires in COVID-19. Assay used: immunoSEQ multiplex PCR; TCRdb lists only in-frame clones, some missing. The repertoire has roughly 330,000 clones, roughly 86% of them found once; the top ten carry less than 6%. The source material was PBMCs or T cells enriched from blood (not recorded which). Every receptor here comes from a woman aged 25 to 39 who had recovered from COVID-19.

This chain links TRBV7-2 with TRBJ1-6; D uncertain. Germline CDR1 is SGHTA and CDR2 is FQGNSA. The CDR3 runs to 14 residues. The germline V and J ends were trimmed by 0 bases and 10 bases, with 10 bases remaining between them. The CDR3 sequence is CASSLALGDSPLHF. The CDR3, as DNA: TGTGCCAGCAGCTTAGCGCTAGGAGACTCACCCCTCCACTTT.

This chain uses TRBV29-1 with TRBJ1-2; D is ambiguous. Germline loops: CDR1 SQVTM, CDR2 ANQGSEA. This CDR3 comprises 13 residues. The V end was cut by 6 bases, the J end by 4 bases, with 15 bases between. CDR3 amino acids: CSVPTLGSYGYTF. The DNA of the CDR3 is TGCAGCGTCCCTACTCTGGGGAGCTATGGCTACACCTTC.

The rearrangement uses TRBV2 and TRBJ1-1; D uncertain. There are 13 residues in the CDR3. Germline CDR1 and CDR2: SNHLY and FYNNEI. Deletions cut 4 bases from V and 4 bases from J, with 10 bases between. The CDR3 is CASSGRSSTEAFF. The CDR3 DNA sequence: TGTGCCAGCAGTGGGCGGAGTAGCACTGAAGCTTTCTTT.

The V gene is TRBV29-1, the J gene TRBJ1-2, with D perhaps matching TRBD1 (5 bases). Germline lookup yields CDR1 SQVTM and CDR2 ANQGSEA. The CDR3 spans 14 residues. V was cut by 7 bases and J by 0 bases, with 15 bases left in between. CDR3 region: CSDWGLTSNYGYTF. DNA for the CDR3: TGCAGCGATTGGGGACTTACCTCTAACTATGGCTACACCTTC.

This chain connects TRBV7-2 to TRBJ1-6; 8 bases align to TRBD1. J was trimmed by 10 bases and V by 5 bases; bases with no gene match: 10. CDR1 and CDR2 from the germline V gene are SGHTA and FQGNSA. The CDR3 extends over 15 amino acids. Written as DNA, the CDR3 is TGTGCCAGCAGCGCTAGGACAGGGTCAGGCTCACCCCTCCACTTT. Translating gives CASSARTGSGSPLHF.

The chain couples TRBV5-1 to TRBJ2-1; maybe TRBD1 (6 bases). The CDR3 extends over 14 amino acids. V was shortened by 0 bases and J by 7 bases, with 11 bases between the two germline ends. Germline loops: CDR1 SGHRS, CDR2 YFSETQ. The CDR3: CASSLENRENEQFF. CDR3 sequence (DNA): TGCGCCAGCAGCTTGGAAAACAGGGAGAATGAGCAGTTCTTC.

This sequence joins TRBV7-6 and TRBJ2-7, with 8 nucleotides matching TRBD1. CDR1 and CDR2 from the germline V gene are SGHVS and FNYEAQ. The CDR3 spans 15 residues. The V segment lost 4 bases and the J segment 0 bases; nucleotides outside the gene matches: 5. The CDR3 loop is CASSSWTGSSYEQYF. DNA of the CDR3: TGTGCCAGCAGCTCCTGGACAGGGAGCTCCTACGAGCAGTACTTC.

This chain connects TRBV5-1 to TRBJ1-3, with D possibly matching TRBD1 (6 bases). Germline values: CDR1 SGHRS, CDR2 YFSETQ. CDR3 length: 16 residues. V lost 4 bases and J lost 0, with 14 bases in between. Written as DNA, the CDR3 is TGCGCCAGCAGCCCGGACAGCCCGAGCTCTGGAAACACCATATATTTT. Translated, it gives CASSPDSPSSGNTIYF.

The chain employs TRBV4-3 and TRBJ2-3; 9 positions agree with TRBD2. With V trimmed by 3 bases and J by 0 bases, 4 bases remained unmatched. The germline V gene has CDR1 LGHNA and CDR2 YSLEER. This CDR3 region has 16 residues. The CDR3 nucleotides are TGCGCCAGCAGCCAGGCCCTAGCGGGAAGCACAGATACGCAGTATTTT. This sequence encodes CASSQALAGSTDTQYF.

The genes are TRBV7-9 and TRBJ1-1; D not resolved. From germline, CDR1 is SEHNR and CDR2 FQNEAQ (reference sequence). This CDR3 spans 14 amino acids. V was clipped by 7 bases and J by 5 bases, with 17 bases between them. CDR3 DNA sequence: TGTGCCAGCAATCTACCCGCCGCGGGGACTGAAGCTTTCTTT. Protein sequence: CASNLPAAGTEAFF.

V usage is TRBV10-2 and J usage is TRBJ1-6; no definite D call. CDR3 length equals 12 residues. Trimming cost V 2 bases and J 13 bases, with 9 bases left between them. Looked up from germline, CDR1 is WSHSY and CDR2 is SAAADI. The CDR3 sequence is CASSENRTPLHF. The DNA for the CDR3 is TGCGCCAGCAGTGAGAACAGAACGCCCCTCCACTTT.

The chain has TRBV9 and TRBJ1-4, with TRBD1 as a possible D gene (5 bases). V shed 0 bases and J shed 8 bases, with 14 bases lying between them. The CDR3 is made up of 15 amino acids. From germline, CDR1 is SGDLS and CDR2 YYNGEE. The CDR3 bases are TGTGCCAGCAGCGTAGAGGCAGGGCGGGGGGAAAAACTGTTTTTT. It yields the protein CASSVEAGRGEKLFF.

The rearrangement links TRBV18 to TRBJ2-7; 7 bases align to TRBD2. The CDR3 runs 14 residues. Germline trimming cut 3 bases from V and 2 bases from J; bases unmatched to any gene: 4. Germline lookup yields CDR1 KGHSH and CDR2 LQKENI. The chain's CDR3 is CASSPQSGAYEQYF. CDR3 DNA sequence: TGTGCCAGCTCACCGCAAAGCGGGGCCTACGAGCAGTACTTC.

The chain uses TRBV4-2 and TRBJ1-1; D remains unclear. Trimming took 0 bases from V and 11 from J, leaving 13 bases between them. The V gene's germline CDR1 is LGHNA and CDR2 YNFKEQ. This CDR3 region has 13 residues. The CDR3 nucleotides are TGTGCCAGCAGCCAAGAAATAACTGCAGCGGCTTTCTTT. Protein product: CASSQEITAAAFF.

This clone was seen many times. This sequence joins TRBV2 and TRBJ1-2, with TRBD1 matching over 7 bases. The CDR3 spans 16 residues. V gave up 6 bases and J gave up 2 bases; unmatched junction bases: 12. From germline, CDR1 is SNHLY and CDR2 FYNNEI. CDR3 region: CASSPLNTGVNYGYTF. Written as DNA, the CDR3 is TGTGCCAGCAGCCCTCTGAATACAGGGGTGAACTATGGCTACACCTTC.

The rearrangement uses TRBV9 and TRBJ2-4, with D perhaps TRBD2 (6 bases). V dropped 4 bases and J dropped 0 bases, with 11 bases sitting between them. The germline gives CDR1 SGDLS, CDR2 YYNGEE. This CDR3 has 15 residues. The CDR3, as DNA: TGTGCCAGCAGCTCCTTCGGGGGAGCCAAAAACATTCAGTACTTC. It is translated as CASSSFGGAKNIQYF. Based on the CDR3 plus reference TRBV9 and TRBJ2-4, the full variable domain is DSGVTQTPKHLITATGQRVTLRCSPRSGDLSVYWYQQSLDQGLQFLIQYYNGEERAKGNILERFSAQQFPDLHSELNLSSLELGDSALYFCASSSFGGAKNIQYFGAGTRLSVL.

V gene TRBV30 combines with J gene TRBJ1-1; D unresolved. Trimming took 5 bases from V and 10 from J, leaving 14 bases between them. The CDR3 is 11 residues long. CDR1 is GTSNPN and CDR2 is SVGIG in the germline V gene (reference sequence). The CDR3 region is CAWRGKNGAFF. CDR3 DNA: TGTGCCTGGCGGGGTAAGAATGGAGCTTTCTTT.

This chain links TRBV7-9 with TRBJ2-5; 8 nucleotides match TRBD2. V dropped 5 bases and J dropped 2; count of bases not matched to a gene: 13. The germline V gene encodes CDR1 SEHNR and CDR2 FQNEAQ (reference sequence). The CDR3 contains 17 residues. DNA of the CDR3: TGTGCCAGCAGCCTTAGTGGCGGGGGGATAATACAAGAGACCCAGTACTTC. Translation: CASSLSGGGIIQETQYF. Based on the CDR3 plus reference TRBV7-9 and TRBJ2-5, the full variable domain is DTGVSQNPRHKITKRGQNVTFRCDPISEHNRLYWYRQTLGQGPEFLTYFQNEAQLEKSRLLSDRFSAERPKGSFSTLEIQRTEQGDSAMYLCASSLSGGGIIQETQYFGPGTRLLVL.

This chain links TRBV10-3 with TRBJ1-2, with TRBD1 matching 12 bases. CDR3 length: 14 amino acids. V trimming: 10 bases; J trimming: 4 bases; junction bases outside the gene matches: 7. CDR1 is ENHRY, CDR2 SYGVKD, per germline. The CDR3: CATAGTGGSYGYTF. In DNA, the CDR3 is TGTGCCACCGCCGGGACAGGGGGCAGCTATGGCTACACCTTC.

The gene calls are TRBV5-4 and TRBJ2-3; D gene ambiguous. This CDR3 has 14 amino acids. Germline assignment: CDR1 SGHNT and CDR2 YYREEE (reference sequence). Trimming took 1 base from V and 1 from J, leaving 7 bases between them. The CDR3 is CASSLFPGTDTQYF. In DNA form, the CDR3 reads TGTGCCAGCAGCTTGTTTCCGGGCACAGATACGCAGTATTTT.

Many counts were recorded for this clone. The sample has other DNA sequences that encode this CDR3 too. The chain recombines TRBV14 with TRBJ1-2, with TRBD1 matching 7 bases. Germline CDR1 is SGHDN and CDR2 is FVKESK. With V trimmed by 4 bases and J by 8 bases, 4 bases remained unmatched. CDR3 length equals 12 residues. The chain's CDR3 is CASSPDRVGYTF. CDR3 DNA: TGTGCCAGCAGCCCAGACAGGGTCGGCTACACCTTC.

CDR3 DNA: TGCAGTGCTCTAACAGGGGGCGAGCAGTACTTC. Translation: CSALTGGEQYF. The chain has TRBV20-1 and TRBJ2-7; TRBD1 agrees at 8 bases. V gave up 5 bases and J gave up 6 bases; unmatched junction bases: 3. The CDR3 is made up of 11 amino acids. Germline assignment: CDR1 DFQATT and CDR2 SNEGSKA (reference sequence).

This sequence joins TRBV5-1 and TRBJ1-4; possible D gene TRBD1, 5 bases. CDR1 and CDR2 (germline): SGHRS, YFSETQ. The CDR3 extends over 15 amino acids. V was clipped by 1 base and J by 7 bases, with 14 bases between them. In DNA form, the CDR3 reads TGCGCCAGCAGCTTGCTCCCCGGGACTCTTGAAAAACTGTTTTTT. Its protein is CASSLLPGTLEKLFF.

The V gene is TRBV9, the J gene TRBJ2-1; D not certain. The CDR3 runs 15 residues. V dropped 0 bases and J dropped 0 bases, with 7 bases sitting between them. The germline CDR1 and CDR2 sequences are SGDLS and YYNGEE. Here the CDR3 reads CASSVGTSSYNEQFF. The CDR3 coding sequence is TGTGCCAGCAGCGTAGGAACAAGCTCCTACAATGAGCAGTTCTTC.

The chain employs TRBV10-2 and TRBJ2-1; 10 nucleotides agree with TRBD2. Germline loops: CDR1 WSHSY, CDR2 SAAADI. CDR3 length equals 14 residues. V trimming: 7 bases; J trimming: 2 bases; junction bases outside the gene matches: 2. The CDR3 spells CASIAGGPYNEQFF. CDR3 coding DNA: TGCGCCAGCATAGCGGGGGGCCCCTACAATGAGCAGTTCTTC.

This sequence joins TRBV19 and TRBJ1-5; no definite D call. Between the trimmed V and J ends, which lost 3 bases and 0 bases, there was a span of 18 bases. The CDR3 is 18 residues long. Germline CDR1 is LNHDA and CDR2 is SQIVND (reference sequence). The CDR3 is CASSIVRLWANSNQPQHF. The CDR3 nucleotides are TGTGCCAGTAGTATCGTCCGTCTTTGGGCTAATAGCAATCAGCCCCAGCATTTT.

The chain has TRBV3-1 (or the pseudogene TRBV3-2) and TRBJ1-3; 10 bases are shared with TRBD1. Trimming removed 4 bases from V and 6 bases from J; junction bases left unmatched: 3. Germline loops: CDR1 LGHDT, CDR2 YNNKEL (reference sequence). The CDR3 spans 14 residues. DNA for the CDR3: TGTGCCAGCAGCCGACAGGGGGCCGAAAACACCATATATTTT. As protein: CASSRQGAENTIYF.

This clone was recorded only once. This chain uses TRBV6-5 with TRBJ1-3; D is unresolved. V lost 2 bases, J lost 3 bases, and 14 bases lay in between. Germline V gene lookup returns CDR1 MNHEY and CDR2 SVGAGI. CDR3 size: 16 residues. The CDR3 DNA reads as TGTGCCAGCAGTTACACGGGGTACTCGGGTGGAAACACCATATATTTT. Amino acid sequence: CASSYTGYSGGNTIYF.